This passage covers 28 T cell receptor beta chains from one sample sequenced in a study of shared clonotypes between healthy human individuals. Data came from immunoSEQ multiplex PCR; TCRdb stores just in-frame clones and leaves some out. This table holds over a million clones, just under 99% found once. Sequenced: naive CD4+ T cells sorted from blood. Specified subset: CD45RA+ positively selected. These TCRs come from a man aged 30 to 39 in good health.

This chain links TRBV18 with TRBJ2-2; 8 bases map to TRBD2. After removal of 3 bases from V and 5 bases from J, the junction contained 11 bases not matched to a gene. Germline V gene data show CDR1 as KGHSH and CDR2 as LQKENI. The CDR3 loop spans 17 amino acids. DNA for the CDR3: TGTGCCAGCTCACCGCCAGCGGGAGTTTTTATGACCGGGGAGCTGTTTTTT. Translation: CASSPPAGVFMTGELFF.

This clone was seen once. The chain has TRBV2 and TRBJ2-2, with 7 bases aligning to TRBD1. Looked up from germline, CDR1 is SNHLY and CDR2 is FYNNEI. The CDR3 is 15 residues long. V was pared by 7 bases and J by 1 base, with 6 bases of the junction left unmatched. In nucleotides, the CDR3 is TGTGCCAGCAATCCTAGGACAGGGAACACCGGGGAGCTGTTTTTT. Amino acid sequence: CASNPRTGNTGELFF.

The rearrangement joins TRBV9 to TRBJ2-5; D not resolved. Trimming shortened V by 2 bases and J by 5 bases, and 10 bases separated the two germline ends. CDR1 is SGDLS and CDR2 is YYNGEE in the germline V gene. CDR3 length: 13 amino acids. The CDR3 is CASSVGAKETQYF. The CDR3, as DNA: TGTGCCAGCAGCGTTGGCGCCAAGGAGACCCAGTACTTC.

The chain couples TRBV9 to TRBJ2-7, with 8 bases that match TRBD1. The J segment lost 7 bases and the V segment lost 0 bases, leaving 9 bases of the junction unmatched. The CDR3 consists of 15 residues. Germline loops: CDR1 SGDLS, CDR2 YYNGEE. The CDR3 sequence: CASSVGRTGLGEQYF. The CDR3 DNA reads TGTGCCAGCAGCGTAGGGCGGACAGGGTTGGGGGAGCAGTACTTC.

Note on this clone: The same CDR3 can be traced to other DNA sequences in this sample. The gene calls are TRBV10-2 and TRBJ1-5; D not certain. This CDR3 is built from 15 residues. The germline V gene encodes CDR1 WSHSY and CDR2 SAAADI. Trimming stripped 0 bases from V and 0 bases from J, with 6 bases between. CDR3 amino acids: CASSESGGSNQPQHF. In DNA form, the CDR3 reads TGCGCCAGCAGTGAGTCGGGCGGTAGCAATCAGCCCCAGCATTTT.

V gene TRBV5-1 combines with J gene TRBJ1-1; D uncertain. Germline V lookup: CDR1 SGHRS, CDR2 YFSETQ. V was trimmed by 3 bases and J by 7 bases, leaving 13 bases between them. There are 13 residues in the CDR3. The CDR3: CASSSDPEGEAFF. In DNA form, the CDR3 reads TGCGCCAGCAGCTCGGACCCAGAGGGTGAAGCTTTCTTT.

The J gene is TRBJ2-7, the V gene TRBV2; D is undetermined. V was pared by 8 bases and J by 0 bases, with 14 bases between. In germline, CDR1 is SNHLY, CDR2 FYNNEI. The CDR3 is made up of 14 amino acids. CDR3 loop: CASGRGLSSYEQYF. The CDR3 DNA reads TGTGCCAGCGGCAGAGGCCTGAGCTCCTACGAGCAGTACTTC.

The CDR3 sequence is CASSAVDYEQYF. CDR3 sequence (DNA): TGTGCCAGCAGCGCCGTGGACTACGAGCAGTACTTC. This chain joins TRBV5-5 and TRBJ2-7; no reliable D call. The CDR3 is made up of 12 amino acids. The V gene's germline CDR1 is SGHKS and CDR2 YYEKEE (reference sequence). The ends were cut back, 4 bases at V and 3 bases at J, with 8 bases in the middle.

This chain joins TRBV28 and TRBJ2-4; D is undetermined. From germline, CDR1 is MDHEN and CDR2 SYDVKM. CDR3 length: 13 residues. Trimming took off 1 base at V and 6 bases at J, with 7 bases between the two ends. The CDR3 nucleotides are TGTGCCAGCAGTTTATATCGTGTAAACATTCAGTACTTC. Translating gives CASSLYRVNIQYF. The full variable domain, in which reference TRBV28 and TRBJ2-4 provide the parts outside the CDR3, is DVKVTQSSRYLVKRTGEKVFLECVQDMDHENMFWYRQDPGLGLRLIYFSYDVKMKEKGDIPEGYSVSREKKERFSLILESASTNQTSMYLCASSLYRVNIQYFGAGTRLSVL.

The chain links TRBV6-1 to TRBJ1-4, with TRBD1 as a possible D gene (6 bases). V was trimmed by 5 bases and J by 3 bases, leaving 10 bases between them. CDR1 is MNHNS, CDR2 SASEGT, per germline. This CDR3 contains 14 residues. For the CDR3, the DNA is TGTGCCAGCAGTCGTCGGACAGCTAATGAAAAACTGTTTTTT. It yields the protein CASSRRTANEKLFF.

The J gene is TRBJ2-3, the V gene TRBV9; D is ambiguous. CDR1 is SGDLS, CDR2 YYNGEE, per germline. The CDR3 is made up of 15 amino acids. V was cut by 0 bases and J by 6 bases, with 14 bases left in between. In DNA, the CDR3 is TGTGCCAGCAGCGTAGCGACCCCTCCCACGGATACGCAGTATTTT. Translated, it gives CASSVATPPTDTQYF.

The J gene is TRBJ2-7, the V gene TRBV14; a possible D gene is TRBD2 (6 bases). The V end lost 4 bases, the J end lost 5 bases, and 24 bases lay between the germline ends. Germline V gene lookup returns CDR1 SGHDN and CDR2 FVKESK. The CDR3 spans 17 residues. CDR3 protein: CASSLSSGGWGLDEQYF. The CDR3, as DNA: TGTGCCAGCAGCCTTAGTAGCGGAGGTTGGGGGTTGGACGAGCAGTACTTC.

The chain is built from TRBV6-1 and TRBJ2-2; possible D gene TRBD2, 6 bases. V shed 7 bases and J shed 7 bases, with 16 bases lying between them. Germline V CDR1 and CDR2: MNHNS, SASEGT. CDR3 length: 14 amino acids. The CDR3 DNA sequence: TGTGCCAGCATATGGGGGGATGTGAACGGGGAGCTGTTTTTT. It is translated as CASIWGDVNGELFF.

This clone was counted once. The chain links TRBV14 to TRBJ2-2; 7 nucleotides agree with TRBD2. CDR3 length: 14 amino acids. Germline trimming cut 0 bases from V and 5 bases from J; bases unmatched to any gene: 0. Germline CDR1 SGHDN, CDR2 FVKESK. In DNA form, the CDR3 reads TGTGCCAGCAGCCAAGACGGGAGGACCGGGGAGCTGTTTTTT. As protein: CASSQDGRTGELFF. Variable domain in full (rest from reference TRBV14 and TRBJ2-2): EAGVTQFPSHSVIEKGQTVTLRCDPISGHDNLYWYRRVMGKEIKFLLHFVKESKQDESGMPNNRFLAERTGGTYSTLKVQPAELEDSGVYFCASSQDGRTGELFFGEGSRLTVL.

This clone has only one observation. J is TRBJ2-2 and V is TRBV18; unclear D gene. Germline V gene lookup returns CDR1 KGHSH and CDR2 LQKENI. V was clipped by 5 bases and J by 6 bases, with 10 bases between them. The CDR3 length is 13 residues. CDR3 DNA: TGTGCCAGCTCATCCGGACCGGCCGGGGAGCTGTTTTTT. Amino acids: CASSSGPAGELFF.

The chain uses TRBV28 and TRBJ1-2; D may be TRBD1 (5 bases). Deletions cut 1 base from V and 1 base from J, with 7 bases between. Germline values: CDR1 MDHEN, CDR2 SYDVKM. The CDR3 is made up of 14 amino acids. The CDR3 coding sequence is TGTGCCAGCAGTTTATTTAGGGGTAACTATGGCTACACCTTC. Its protein product is CASSLFRGNYGYTF.

J is TRBJ2-2 and V is TRBV15, with D perhaps TRBD2 (6 bases). CDR1 is LNHNV, CDR2 YYDKDF, per germline (reference sequence). This CDR3 contains 13 residues. The V gene lost 1 base and the J gene lost 8 bases, with 8 bases spanning the gap. The CDR3 bases are TGTGCCACCAGCAGAGGCGGGGAAGGGGAGCTGTTTTTT. Residues: CATSRGGEGELFF. The complete variable domain, with remaining parts taken from reference TRBV15 and TRBJ2-2, reads DAMVIQNPRYQVTQFGKPVTLSCSQTLNHNVMYWYQQKSSQAPKLLFHYYDKDFNNEADTPDNFQSRRPNTSFCFLDIRSPGLGDTAMYLCATSRGGEGELFFGEGSRLTVL.

The CDR3 protein is CASGLSADTQYF. CDR3 nucleotides: TGTGCCAGCGGGTTAAGTGCGGATACGCAGTATTTT. The chain carries TRBV7-9 and TRBJ2-3; D is unclear. V lost 8 bases to trimming and J lost 6 bases, with 12 bases between them. The germline CDR1 and CDR2 sequences are SEHNR and FQNEAQ (reference sequence). The CDR3 length is 12 residues. The full variable domain, its missing parts supplied by reference TRBV7-9 and TRBJ2-3, is DTGVSQNPRHKITKRGQNVTFRCDPISEHNRLYWYRQTLGQGPEFLTYFQNEAQLEKSRLLSDRFSAERPKGSFSTLEIQRTEQGDSAMYLCASGLSADTQYFGPGTRLTVL.

In regard to this clone: A much larger clone is a single base away; this may be a read error. The chain uses TRBV7-2 and TRBJ2-3; unclear D gene. The CDR3 totals 11 residues. Germline V gene data show CDR1 as SGHTA and CDR2 as FQGNSA. V dropped 5 bases and J dropped 6 bases, with 6 bases sitting between them. CDR3 DNA: TGTGCCAGCAGCGCCGGGGATACGCAGTATTTT. Protein product: CASSAGDTQYF.

V usage is TRBV19 and J usage is TRBJ2-7, with D perhaps matching TRBD2 (6 bases). The CDR3 covers 15 residues. Germline V CDR1 and CDR2: LNHDA, SQIVND (reference sequence). Trimming cost V 1 base and J 0 bases, with 10 bases left between them. In DNA, the CDR3 is TGTGCCAGTAGTATAGTGGGACTTCCCTCCTACGAGCAGTACTTC. As protein: CASSIVGLPSYEQYF.

V is TRBV29-1 and J is TRBJ1-3; D is ambiguous. CDR1 SQVTM and CDR2 ANQGSEA come from the germline V gene. V gave up 6 bases and J gave up 0 bases, with 6 bases separating them. The CDR3 consists of 12 residues. This CDR3 is CSVHGSGNTIYF. CDR3 DNA sequence: TGCAGCGTGCATGGCTCTGGAAACACCATATATTTT.

This clone appeared once. The chain combines TRBV6-1 with TRBJ2-3; D is unresolved. CDR1 and CDR2 from the germline V gene are MNHNS and SASEGT. The CDR3 has 13 amino acids. V lost 0 bases, J lost 7 bases, and 8 bases lay in between. The CDR3 region is CASSEARIHTQYF. The CDR3 coding sequence is TGTGCCAGCAGTGAAGCAAGAATACATACGCAGTATTTT.

The chain combines TRBV29-1 with TRBJ2-1; perhaps TRBD2 as D (6 bases). This CDR3 comprises 13 residues. The V end was cut by 5 bases, the J end by 2 bases, with 10 bases between. Per the germline V gene, CDR1 is SQVTM and CDR2 is ANQGSEA. The CDR3 DNA reads TGCAGCGTTCTCGGGAGCGCCTACAATGAGCAGTTCTTC. It codes for CSVLGSAYNEQFF.

The rearrangement joins TRBV18 to TRBJ2-5; 13 bases are shared with TRBD2. The ends lost 5 bases at V and 5 bases at J; junction bases unmatched: 11. Germline V gives CDR1 KGHSH, CDR2 LQKENI. This CDR3 comprises 17 residues. CDR3 DNA sequence: TGTGCCAGCTCATTTTGGGCCAGGACTAGCGGGAGTGAGACCCAGTACTTC. It specifies CASSFWARTSGSETQYF.

The rearrangement uses TRBV5-1 and TRBJ1-5, with unresolved D. The germline V gene has CDR1 SGHRS and CDR2 YFSETQ. The CDR3 contains 16 residues. Trimming cost V 0 bases and J 5 bases, with 15 bases left between them. The CDR3 protein is CASSLDGRLGDQPQHF. In DNA form, the CDR3 reads TGCGCCAGCAGCTTGGATGGCCGCCTGGGAGATCAGCCCCAGCATTTT.

The chain links TRBV5-4 to TRBJ1-5; D not certain. Germline V CDR1 and CDR2: SGHNT, YYREEE (reference sequence). This CDR3 is 16 amino acids long. V lost 2 bases and J 9 bases, leaving 21 bases between the germline ends. In DNA, the CDR3 is TGTGCCAGCAGCTTCGAATCATCTGGTCGGGTTGGGCCCCAGCATTTT. Amino acids: CASSFESSGRVGPQHF.

This chain connects TRBV7-2 to TRBJ2-2; 9 bases fit TRBD2. Germline CDR1 SGHTA, CDR2 FQGNSA. Losses at the gene ends were 5 bases for V and 7 bases for J; bases not matched to a gene: 8. The CDR3 loop spans 15 amino acids. The CDR3 nucleotides read TGTGCCAGCAGCCCTTTAGCGGGAGCGATCGGGGAGCTGTTTTTT. This encodes CASSPLAGAIGELFF. Drawing the rest from reference TRBV7-2 and TRBJ2-2, the complete variable domain is GAGVSQSPSNKVTEKGKDVELRCDPISGHTALYWYRQSLGQGLEFLIYFQGNSAPDKSGLPSDRFSAERTGGSVSTLTIQRTQQEDSAVYLCASSPLAGAIGELFFGEGSRLTVL.

As DNA, the CDR3 is TGTGCCAGCAGTGGCGGACAGGGGATTTTCAATGAGCAGTTCTTC. This sequence encodes CASSGGQGIFNEQFF. J is TRBJ2-1 and V is TRBV2, with TRBD1 matching 9 bases. Germline-derived CDR1 and CDR2 are SNHLY and FYNNEI. The V and J ends lost 4 bases and 6 bases, in that order; junction bases with no gene match: 7. The CDR3 consists of 15 residues. Together with reference TRBV2 and TRBJ2-1, the CDR3 gives the full variable domain: EPEVTQTPSHQVTQMGQEVILRCVPISNHLYFYWYRQILGQKVEFLVSFYNNEISEKSEIFDDQFSVERPDGSNFTLKIRSTKLEDSAMYFCASSGGQGIFNEQFFGPGTRLTVL.